One and the same sample provided the 15 T cell receptor beta chains below, sequenced in a study of blood T cell repertoires in COVID-19. Sequencing used immunoSEQ multiplex PCR; TCRdb keeps in-frame clones, though not all of them. Of approximately 70,000 clones in the sample, about 91% were seen once. The sequencing sample was made of peripheral blood. These TCRs come from a human donor with active COVID-19. The donor label of this sample is uncertain.

For the CDR3, the DNA is TGCGCCAGCAGCTTGGGTCCAGCAACTAATGAAAAACTGTTTTTT. This sequence encodes CASSLGPATNEKLFF. The chain carries TRBV5-1 and TRBJ1-4; D uncertain. The CDR3 is 15 amino acids. Trimming took off 0 bases at V and 0 bases at J, with 6 bases between the two ends. CDR1 SGHRS and CDR2 YFSETQ come from the germline V gene.

This clone was seen only once. V is TRBV6-2 or TRBV6-3 and J is TRBJ2-5, with TRBD2 identical over 8 bases. CDR1 and CDR2 from the germline V gene are MNHEY and SVGEGT. Trimming at V came to 5 bases and at J to 3 bases, leaving 5 bases not matched to a gene. This CDR3 spans 14 amino acids. CDR3 sequence: CASSRGGAEETQYF. DNA for the CDR3: TGTGCCAGCAGTCGGGGGGGAGCCGAAGAGACCCAGTACTTC.

This clone was recorded once. V and J are TRBV9 and TRBJ2-3; TRBD1 matches at 7 bases. V gave up 4 bases and J gave up 1 base; unmatched junction bases: 3. Germline CDR1 reads SGDLS; CDR2 reads YYNGEE. The CDR3 covers 14 residues. The CDR3 loop is CASSIGTGTDTQYF. As DNA, the CDR3 is TGTGCCAGCAGCATCGGGACAGGCACAGATACGCAGTATTTT. Filled out from reference TRBV9 and TRBJ2-3, the complete variable domain reads DSGVTQTPKHLITATGQRVTLRCSPRSGDLSVYWYQQSLDQGLQFLIQYYNGEERAKGNILERFSAQQFPDLHSELNLSSLELGDSALYFCASSIGTGTDTQYFGPGTRLTVL.

This chain connects TRBV24-1 to TRBJ2-1; no clear D gene. V lost 0 bases and J 11 bases, leaving 7 bases between the germline ends. The CDR3 loop spans 12 amino acids. The germline V gene encodes CDR1 KGHDR and CDR2 SFDVKD. CDR3 protein: CATSDLRYKQFF. The CDR3 coding sequence is TGTGCCACCAGTGATTTGCGTTATAAGCAGTTCTTC.

The chain uses TRBV7-9 and TRBJ2-7; D remains unclear. The CDR3 totals 13 residues. CDR1 and CDR2 (germline): SEHNR, FQNEAQ (reference sequence). Deletions cut 3 bases from V and 6 bases from J, with 12 bases between. CDR3 DNA: TGTGCCAGCAGCTTTTATGAAGCTTCCGAGCAGTACTTC. As protein: CASSFYEASEQYF.

The chain has TRBV10-2 and TRBJ1-1; D is unresolved. This CDR3 is built from 12 residues. V shed 3 bases and J shed 11 bases, with 13 bases lying between them. Germline CDR1 is WSHSY and CDR2 is SAAADI. CDR3 residues: CASSDEAAVAFF. The DNA of the CDR3 is TGCGCCAGCAGTGATGAGGCGGCTGTGGCTTTCTTT.

The table lists this clone with a count of one. The CDR3, as DNA: TGTGCCAGCAGCCAGACTAGCGGGAGGGCCCCCTCCTACGAGCAGTACTTC. This gives the protein CASSQTSGRAPSYEQYF. The rearrangement links TRBV7-2 to TRBJ2-7; 14 positions agree with TRBD2. With 5 bases clipped from V and 0 bases from J, the junction kept 6 bases outside the gene matches. Germline CDR1 reads SGHTA; CDR2 reads FQGNSA. This CDR3 has 17 residues.

The V gene is TRBV28, the J gene TRBJ1-2; the D is unclear. The CDR3 runs 13 residues. V was cut by 3 bases and J by 0 bases, with 5 bases left in between. Germline CDR1 and CDR2: MDHEN and SYDVKM. The CDR3 region is CASSFGANYGYTF. CDR3 bases: TGTGCCAGCAGTTTCGGTGCTAACTATGGCTACACCTTC.

V gene TRBV2 combines with J gene TRBJ1-1; no clear D. Between the trimmed V and J ends, which lost 4 bases and 3 bases, there was a span of 15 bases. The germline gives CDR1 SNHLY, CDR2 FYNNEI. The CDR3 has 15 amino acids. CDR3 nucleotide sequence: TGTGCCAGCAGTGGAGGCCGGCGGAGGGACACTGAAGCTTTCTTT. Translation: CASSGGRRRDTEAFF.

The V gene is TRBV9, the J gene TRBJ2-5; D call uncertain. V was cut by 3 bases and J by 3 bases, with 6 bases left in between. The CDR3 loop spans 12 amino acids. Germline V gene sequence: CDR1 SGDLS, CDR2 YYNGEE. As DNA, the CDR3 is TGTGCCAGCAGCGCCTCGGAAGAGACCCAGTACTTC. Amino acids: CASSASEETQYF.

This chain joins TRBV5-4 and TRBJ1-1; D gene uncertain. Trimming took 3 bases from V and 1 from J, leaving 13 bases between them. Per germline, CDR1 SGHNT and CDR2 YYREEE (reference sequence). This CDR3 is 15 amino acids long. The CDR3, as DNA: TGTGCCAGCAGCTCCGGACGGGAAACGAACACTGAAGCTTTCTTT. It codes for CASSSGRETNTEAFF.

The V gene is TRBV30, the J gene TRBJ1-1, with D possibly being TRBD1 (6 bases). V was clipped by 2 bases and J by 11 bases, with 21 bases between them. Germline CDR1 GTSNPN, CDR2 SVGIG (reference sequence). CDR3 length: 14 residues. CDR3 region: CAWSLTGGAIRAFF. CDR3 coding DNA: TGTGCCTGGAGTCTGACAGGTGGGGCGATTAGGGCTTTCTTT.

The chain joins TRBV5-1 to TRBJ1-2; D may be TRBD1 (6 bases). The CDR3 sequence is 12 residues long. Germline CDR1 SGHRS, CDR2 YFSETQ. V was cut by 2 bases and J by 8 bases, with 10 bases left in between. Written as DNA, the CDR3 is TGCGCCAGCAGCTTCTCAGGGGACGGCTACACCTTC. The encoded protein is CASSFSGDGYTF.

The genes are TRBV6-2 or TRBV6-3 and TRBJ2-2; D ambiguous. CDR1 is MNHEY and CDR2 is SVGEGT in the germline V gene. Trimming took 6 bases from V and 5 from J, leaving 7 bases between them. This CDR3 spans 12 amino acids. In DNA, the CDR3 is TGTGCCAGCAGCTATACTACCGGGGAGCTGTTTTTT. Residues: CASSYTTGELFF.

The J gene is TRBJ1-5, the V gene TRBV7-9; D call uncertain. Germline-derived CDR1 and CDR2 are SEHNR and FQNEAQ (reference sequence). The CDR3 totals 12 residues. V was cut by 4 bases and J by 4 bases, with 5 bases left in between. CDR3 sequence (DNA): TGTGCCAGCAGCTGGAGAAATCAGCCCCAGCATTTT. Protein sequence: CASSWRNQPQHF.